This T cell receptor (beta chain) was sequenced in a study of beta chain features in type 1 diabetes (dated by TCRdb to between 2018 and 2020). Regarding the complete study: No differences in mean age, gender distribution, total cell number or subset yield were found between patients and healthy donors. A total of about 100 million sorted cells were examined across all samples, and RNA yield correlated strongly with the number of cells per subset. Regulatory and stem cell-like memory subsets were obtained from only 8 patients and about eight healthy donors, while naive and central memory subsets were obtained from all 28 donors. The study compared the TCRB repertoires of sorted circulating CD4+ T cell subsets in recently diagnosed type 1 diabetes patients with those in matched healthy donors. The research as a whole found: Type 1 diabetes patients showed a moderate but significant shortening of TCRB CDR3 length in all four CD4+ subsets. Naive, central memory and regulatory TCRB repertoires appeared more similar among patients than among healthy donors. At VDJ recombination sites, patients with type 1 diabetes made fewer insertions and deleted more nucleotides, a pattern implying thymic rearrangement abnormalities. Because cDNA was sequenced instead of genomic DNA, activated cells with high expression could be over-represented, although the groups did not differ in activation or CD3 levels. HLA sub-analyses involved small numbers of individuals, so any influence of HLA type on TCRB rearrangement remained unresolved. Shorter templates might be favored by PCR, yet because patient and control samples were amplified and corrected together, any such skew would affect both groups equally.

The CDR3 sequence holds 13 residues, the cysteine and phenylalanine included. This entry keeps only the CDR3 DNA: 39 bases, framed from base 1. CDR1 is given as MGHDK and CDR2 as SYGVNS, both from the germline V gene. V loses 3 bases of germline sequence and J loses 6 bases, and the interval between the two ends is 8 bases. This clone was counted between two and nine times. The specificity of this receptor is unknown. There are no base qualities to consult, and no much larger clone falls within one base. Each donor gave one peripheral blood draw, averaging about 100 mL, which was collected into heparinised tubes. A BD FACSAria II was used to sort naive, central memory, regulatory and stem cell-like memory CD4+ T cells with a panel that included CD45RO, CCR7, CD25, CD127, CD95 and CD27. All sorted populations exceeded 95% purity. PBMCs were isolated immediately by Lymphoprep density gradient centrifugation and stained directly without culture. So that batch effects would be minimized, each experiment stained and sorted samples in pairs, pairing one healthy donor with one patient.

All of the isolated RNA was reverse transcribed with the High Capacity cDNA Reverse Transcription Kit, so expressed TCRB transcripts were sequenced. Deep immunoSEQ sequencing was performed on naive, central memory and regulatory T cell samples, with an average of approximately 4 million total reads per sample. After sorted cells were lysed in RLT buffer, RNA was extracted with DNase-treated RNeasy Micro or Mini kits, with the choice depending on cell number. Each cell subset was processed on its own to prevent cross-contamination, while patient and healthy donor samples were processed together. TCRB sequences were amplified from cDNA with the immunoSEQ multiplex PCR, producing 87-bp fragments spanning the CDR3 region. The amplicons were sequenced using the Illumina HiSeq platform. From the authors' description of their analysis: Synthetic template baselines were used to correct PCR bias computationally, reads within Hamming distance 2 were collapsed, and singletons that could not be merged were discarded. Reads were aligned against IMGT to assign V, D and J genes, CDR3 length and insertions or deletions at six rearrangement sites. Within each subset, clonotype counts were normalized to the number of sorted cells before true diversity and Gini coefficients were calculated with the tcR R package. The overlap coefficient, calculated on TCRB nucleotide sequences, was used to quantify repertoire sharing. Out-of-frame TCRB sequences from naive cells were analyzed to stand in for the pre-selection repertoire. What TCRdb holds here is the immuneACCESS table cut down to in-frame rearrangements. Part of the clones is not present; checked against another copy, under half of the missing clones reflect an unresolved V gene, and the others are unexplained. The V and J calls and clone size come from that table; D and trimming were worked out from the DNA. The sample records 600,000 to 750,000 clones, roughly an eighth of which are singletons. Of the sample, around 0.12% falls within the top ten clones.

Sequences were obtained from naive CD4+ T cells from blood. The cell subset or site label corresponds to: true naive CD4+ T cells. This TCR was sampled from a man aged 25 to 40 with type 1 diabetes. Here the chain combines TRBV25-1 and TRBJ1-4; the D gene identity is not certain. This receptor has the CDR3 CASSDPADEKLFF. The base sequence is TGTGCCAGCAGTGACCCAGCGGATGAAAAACTGTTTTTT. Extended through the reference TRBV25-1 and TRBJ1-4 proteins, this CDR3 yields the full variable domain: EADIYQTPRYLVIGTGKKITLECSQTMGHDKMYWYQQDPGMELHLIHYSYGVNSTEKGDLSSESTVSRIRTEHFPLTLESARPSHTSQYLCASSDPADEKLFFGSGTQLSVL.